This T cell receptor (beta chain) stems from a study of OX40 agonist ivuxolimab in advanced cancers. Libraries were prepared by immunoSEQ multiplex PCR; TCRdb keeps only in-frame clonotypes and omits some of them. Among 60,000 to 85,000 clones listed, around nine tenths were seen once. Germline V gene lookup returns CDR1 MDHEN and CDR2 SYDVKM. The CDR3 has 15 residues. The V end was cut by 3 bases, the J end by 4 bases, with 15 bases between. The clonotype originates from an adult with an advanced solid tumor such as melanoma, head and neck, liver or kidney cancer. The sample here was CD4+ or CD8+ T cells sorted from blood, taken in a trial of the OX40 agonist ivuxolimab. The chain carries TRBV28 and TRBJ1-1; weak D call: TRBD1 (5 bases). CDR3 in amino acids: CASSLPRMGGTEAFF. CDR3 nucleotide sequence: TGTGCCAGCAGTTTGCCCCGGATGGGGGGCACTGAAGCTTTCTTT.